Listed below are T cell receptor beta chains from one sample, sequenced in a study of blood T cells in healthy people across ages. In TCRdb, the 5' RACE reads were re-called with MiXCR into one record per CDR3 protein. The table lists 500,000 to 700,000 distinct CDR3 sequences, around 31% of them singletons. Input material: blood. Source of these receptors: a woman over 75 in good health. CDR3s include the opening cysteine and the closing phenylalanine or tryptophan. A D gene is named only where the DNA matches it firmly. Some rows have no size entry. The others give once, few or many, or a class for an expanded clone.

D gene	clone size	V gene	J gene	CDR3 protein	CDR3 DNA
TRBD2	.	TRBV20-1	TRBJ2-1	CSARDTGASGEETQFF	TGCAGTGCTAGAGATACTGGCGCTAGCGGGGAGGAGACCCAGTTCTTC
TRBD2	few	TRBV5-1	TRBJ2-3	CASSLSGVGDTQYF	TGCGCCAGCAGCCTGAGCGGGGTGGGAGATACGCAGTATTTT
TRBD2	.	TRBV19	TRBJ2-1	CASTPPGLAGIEQFF	TGTGCCAGTACTCCACCCGGACTAGCGGGGATTGAGCAGTTCTTC
TRBD2	few	TRBV5-1	TRBJ2-5	CASLQRERETQYF	TGCGCCAGCCTTCAGCGGGAGCGTGAGACCCAGTACTTC
TRBD2	many	TRBV4-1	TRBJ2-5	CASSQANRGGSRETQYF	TGCGCCAGCAGCCAAGCGAACCGGGGGGGCAGCAGGGAGACCCAGTACTTC
TRBD2	.	TRBV7-6	TRBJ2-7	CASSASGTSGYEQYF	TGTGCCAGCAGCGCATCCGGGACTAGCGGCTACGAGCAGTACTTC
.	few	TRBV5-1	TRBJ1-1	CASSSGMGRMDTEAFF	TGCGCCAGCAGCTCGGGTATGGGGCGGATGGACACTGAAGCTTTCTTT
.	many	TRBV29-1	TRBJ2-3	CSVDGQSTDTQYF	TGCAGCGTTGACGGGCAGAGCACAGATACGCAGTATTTT
TRBD2	many	TRBV2	TRBJ2-7	CASRGGTGPGEQYF	TGTGCCAGCAGGGGGGGGACCGGTCCTGGCGAGCAGTACTTC
.	.	TRBV5-1	TRBJ2-6	CASSAMGDNSPGANVLTF	TGCGCCAGCAGCGCCATGGGGGACAACTCCCCTGGGGCCAACGTCCTGACTTTC
.	.	TRBV6-5	TRBJ1-2	CAGSLVHRGLLRSYTF	TGTGCCGGCAGTCTCGTCCACCGGGGTTTACTGAGGAGCTACACCTTC
.	many	TRBV7-9	TRBJ2-6	CASSLYSVSPGANVLTF	TGTGCCAGCAGCTTATATTCCGTCTCTCCTGGGGCCAACGTCCTGACTTTC
.	.	TRBV12-3/TRBV12-4	TRBJ2-1	CAISGGVGEQFF	TGTGCAATTAGCGGTGGGGTTGGTGAGCAGTTCTTC
TRBD2	.	TRBV10-3	TRBJ2-1	CAILGRGGNEQFF	TGTGCCATCCTGGGACGGGGGGGCAATGAGCAGTTCTTC
.	.	TRBV3-1	TRBJ2-7	CASSQDPRASCEQYF	TGTGCCAGCAGCCAAGACCCAAGGGCCTCCTGCGAGCAGTACTTC
.	.	TRBV7-9	TRBJ1-1	CASKREGTNTEAFF	TGTGCCAGTAAGAGGGAGGGGACCAACACTGAAGCTTTCTTT
.	.	TRBV30	TRBJ2-4	CAWSGGAKNIQYF	TGTGCCTGGAGTGGGGGGGCCAAAAACATTCAGTACTTC
TRBD2	.	TRBV20-1	TRBJ2-1	CSARPSVLAGGRRSYNEQFF	TGCAGTGCTAGACCCTCTGTATTAGCGGGGGGCCGGAGGTCCTACAATGAGCAGTTCTTC
.	few	TRBV15	TRBJ2-2	CATSRAGSGGGELFF	TGTGCCACCAGCAGAGCCGGGTCTGGGGGCGGGGAGCTGTTTTTT
TRBD1	many	TRBV7-2	TRBJ2-2	CASSLGRGRTGELFF	TGTGCCAGCAGCTTAGGCAGGGGGCGTACCGGGGAGCTGTTTTTT
.	.	TRBV18	TRBJ1-4	CASSPLGAPTTNEKLFF	TGTGCCAGCTCACCACTGGGGGCACCCACAACTAATGAAAAACTGTTTTTT
TRBD1	many	TRBV5-1	TRBJ1-2	CASTSGQGNYGYTF	TGCGCCAGCACCTCGGGACAGGGAAACTATGGCTACACCTTC
.	.	TRBV19	TRBJ1-5	CASSWDRRGPQHF	TGTGCCAGTAGCTGGGACCGAAGAGGGCCCCAGCATTTT
.	many	TRBV21-1	TRBJ2-5	CASTTDRLQETQYF	TGTGCCAGCACCACAGACAGACTCCAAGAGACCCAGTACTTC
.	few	TRBV5-1	TRBJ2-2	CASSLEGLNTGELFF	TGCGCCAGCAGCTTGGAAGGTCTGAACACCGGGGAGCTGTTTTTT
.	.	TRBV7-3	TRBJ2-2	CASRPGGLDTGELFF	TGTGCCAGCAGACCCGGGGGGCTCGACACCGGGGAGCTGTTTTTT
TRBD2	many	TRBV20-1	TRBJ2-1	CSARRYLAGVSSYNEQFF	TGCAGTGCTAGAAGATACCTAGCGGGGGTTAGCTCCTACAATGAGCAGTTCTTC
.	few	TRBV7-6	TRBJ2-1	CASSLGRLVTYNEQFF	TGTGCCAGCAGCTTAGGTCGGCTAGTGACTTACAATGAGCAGTTCTTC
TRBD1	many	TRBV9	TRBJ1-5	CASSVTGANNQPQHF	TGTGCCAGCAGCGTAACAGGGGCTAACAATCAGCCCCAGCATTTT
.	many	TRBV5-1	TRBJ1-1	CASSFGRVNTEAFF	TGCGCCAGCAGCTTCGGCAGGGTGAACACTGAAGCTTTCTTT
TRBD2	many	TRBV29-1	TRBJ2-3	CSVALTSGAPTDTQYF	TGCAGCGTTGCCCTGACTAGCGGGGCCCCCACAGATACGCAGTATTTT
TRBD1	many	TRBV12-3/TRBV12-4	TRBJ2-1	CASSSGAPGGEQFF	TGTGCCAGCAGTTCAGGGGCGCCAGGGGGTGAGCAGTTCTTC
TRBD1	many	TRBV24-1	TRBJ2-1	CATSLTGDDNEQFF	TGTGCCACCAGCCTTACAGGGGACGACAATGAGCAGTTCTTC
.	.	TRBV9	TRBJ1-1	CASSSFGGHPRGTEAFF	TGTGCCAGCAGCTCCTTCGGTGGGCACCCTCGGGGCACTGAAGCTTTCTTT
TRBD1	.	TRBV4-2	TRBJ1-6	CASSRGGQGAGSPLHF	TGTGCCAGCAGCCGCGGAGGACAGGGGGCAGGGTCACCCCTCCACTTT
.	many	TRBV12-3/TRBV12-4	TRBJ1-2	CASSFNLDYGYTF	TGTGCCAGCAGTTTTAACCTGGATTATGGCTACACCTTC
TRBD2	few	TRBV20-1	TRBJ2-3	CSAPRGADTQYF	TGCAGTGCTCCCCGGGGGGCAGATACGCAGTATTTT
.	.	TRBV10-3	TRBJ1-4	CAISQGLPTNEKLFF	TGTGCCATCAGCCAGGGGTTGCCAACTAATGAAAAACTGTTTTTT
.	many	TRBV7-2	TRBJ2-5	CASSFYQETQYF	TGTGCCAGCAGCTTTTACCAAGAGACCCAGTACTTC
.	many	TRBV12-3/TRBV12-4	TRBJ2-3	CASNSGDTDTQYF	TGTGCCAGCAACTCGGGGGACACAGATACGCAGTATTTT
.	.	TRBV3-1	TRBJ2-5	CASSQGPGGTQYF	TGTGCCAGCAGCCAAGGCCCGGGTGGGACCCAGTACTTC